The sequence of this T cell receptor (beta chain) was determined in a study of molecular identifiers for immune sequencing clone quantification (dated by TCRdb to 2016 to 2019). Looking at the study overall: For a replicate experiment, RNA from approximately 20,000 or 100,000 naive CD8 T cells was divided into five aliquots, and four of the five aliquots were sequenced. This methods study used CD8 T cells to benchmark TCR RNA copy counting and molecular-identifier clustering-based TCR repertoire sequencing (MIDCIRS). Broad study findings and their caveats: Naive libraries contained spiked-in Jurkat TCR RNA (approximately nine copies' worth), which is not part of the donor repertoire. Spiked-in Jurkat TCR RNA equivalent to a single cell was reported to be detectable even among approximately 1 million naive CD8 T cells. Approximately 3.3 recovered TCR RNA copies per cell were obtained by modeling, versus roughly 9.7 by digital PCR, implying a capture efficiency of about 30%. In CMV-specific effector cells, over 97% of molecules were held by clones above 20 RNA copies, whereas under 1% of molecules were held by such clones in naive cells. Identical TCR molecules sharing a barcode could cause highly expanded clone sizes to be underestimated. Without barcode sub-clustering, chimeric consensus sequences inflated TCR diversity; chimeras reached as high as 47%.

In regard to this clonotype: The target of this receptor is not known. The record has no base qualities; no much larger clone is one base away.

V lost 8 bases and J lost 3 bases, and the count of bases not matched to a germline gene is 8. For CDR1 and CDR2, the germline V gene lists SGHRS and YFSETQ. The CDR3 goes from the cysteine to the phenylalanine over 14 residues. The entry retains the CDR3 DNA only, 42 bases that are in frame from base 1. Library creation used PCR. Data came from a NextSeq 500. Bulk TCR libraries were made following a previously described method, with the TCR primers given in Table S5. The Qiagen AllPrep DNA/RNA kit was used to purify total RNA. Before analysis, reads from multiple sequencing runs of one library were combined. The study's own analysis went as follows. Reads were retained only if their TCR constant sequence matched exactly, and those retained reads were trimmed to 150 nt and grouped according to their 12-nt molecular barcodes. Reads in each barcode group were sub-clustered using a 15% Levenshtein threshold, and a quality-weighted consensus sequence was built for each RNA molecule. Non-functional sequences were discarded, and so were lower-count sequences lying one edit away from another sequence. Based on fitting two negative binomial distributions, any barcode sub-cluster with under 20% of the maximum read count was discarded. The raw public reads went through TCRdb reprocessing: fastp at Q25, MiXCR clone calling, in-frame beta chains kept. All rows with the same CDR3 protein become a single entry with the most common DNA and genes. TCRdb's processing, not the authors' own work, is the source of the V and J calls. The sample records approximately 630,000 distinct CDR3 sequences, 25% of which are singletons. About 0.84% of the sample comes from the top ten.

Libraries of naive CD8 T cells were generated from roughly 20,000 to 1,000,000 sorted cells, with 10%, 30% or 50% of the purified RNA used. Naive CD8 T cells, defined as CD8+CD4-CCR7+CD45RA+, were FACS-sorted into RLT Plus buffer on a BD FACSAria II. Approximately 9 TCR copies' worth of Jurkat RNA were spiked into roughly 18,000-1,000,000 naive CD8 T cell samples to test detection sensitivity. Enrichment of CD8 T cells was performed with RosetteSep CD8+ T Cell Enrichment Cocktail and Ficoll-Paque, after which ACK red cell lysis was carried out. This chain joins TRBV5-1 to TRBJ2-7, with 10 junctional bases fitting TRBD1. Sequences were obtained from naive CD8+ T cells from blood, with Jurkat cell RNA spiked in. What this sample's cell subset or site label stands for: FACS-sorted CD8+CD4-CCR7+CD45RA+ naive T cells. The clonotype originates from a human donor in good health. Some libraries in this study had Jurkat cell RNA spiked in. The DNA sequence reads TGCGCCAGTCCCGTCCGGGACAGGGGCTACGAGCAGTACTTC. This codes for CASPVRDRGYEQYF. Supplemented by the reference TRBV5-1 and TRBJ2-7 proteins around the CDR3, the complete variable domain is KAGVTQTPRYLIKTRGQQVTLSCSPISGHRSVSWYQQTPGQGLQFLFEYFSETQRNKGNFPGRFSGRQFSNSRSEMNVSTLELGDSALYLCASPVRDRGYEQYFGPGTRLTVT.